Following are 17 T cell receptor beta chains from one sample sequenced in a study of T cell repertoires in cytomegalovirus infection. Each CDR3 protein gets one entry after TCRdb re-called the reads with MiXCR. Of 300,000 to 400,000 distinct CDR3 sequences listed, over 7.5% were seen once; the top ten hold about 3.9%. Sequencing was performed on PBMCs. Source of these receptors: a human donor in good health (CMV status not recorded). Some clones in this sample may be carry-over from other donors' samples.

Many counts were recorded for this clonotype. The genes are TRBV7-2 and TRBJ2-4; TRBD1 matches at 8 bases. Germline values: CDR1 SGHTA, CDR2 FQGNSA. The length of the CDR3 is 15 residues. The V gene end was trimmed by 5 bases and the J gene end by 4 bases; junction bases not matched to a gene: 7. DNA for the CDR3: TGTGCCAGCAGCACAGAGGACAGGGTAAAAAACATTCAGTACTTC. This translates into CASSTEDRVKNIQYF.

This clonotype was counted a few times. The V gene is TRBV19, the J gene TRBJ1-1; no reliable D call. CDR1 is LNHDA, CDR2 SQIVND, per germline (reference sequence). CDR3 size: 12 residues. V shed 7 bases and J shed 7 bases, with 13 bases lying between them. The CDR3 DNA is TGTGCCAGTACCGCGACGAGAGGTGAAGCTTTCTTT. Translating it yields CASTATRGEAFF.

This clonotype was detected only a few times. This chain joins TRBV30 and TRBJ2-1, with 9 bases fitting TRBD1. Germline CDR1 reads GTSNPN; CDR2 reads SVGIG (reference sequence). The junction had 4 bases not matched to a gene; V was cut back by 1 base and J by 3 bases. The CDR3 length is 15 residues. The CDR3 bases are TGTGCCTGGAGTGAAGGGACAGGGAACTACAATGAGCAGTTCTTC. Protein: CAWSEGTGNYNEQFF. Looking up the rest from reference TRBV30 and TRBJ2-1 gives the full variable domain: SQTIHQWPATLVQPVGSPLSLECTVEGTSNPNLYWYRQAAGRGLQLLFYSVGIGQISSEVPQNLSASRPQDRQFILSSKKLLLSDSGFYLCAWSEGTGNYNEQFFGPGTRLTVL.

This clonotype was observed a few times. This rearrangement joins TRBV7-3 to TRBJ2-3; D is unresolved. This CDR3 has 13 amino acids. V was trimmed by 2 bases and J by 3 bases, leaving 6 bases between them. Germline CDR1 SGHTA, CDR2 FQGTGA. The CDR3 sequence: CASSLSATDTQYF. The DNA of the CDR3 is TGTGCCAGCAGCTTATCGGCTACAGATACGCAGTATTTT.

This clonotype was seen ten or more times. The chain has TRBV19 and TRBJ2-2, with TRBD1 matching 8 bases. Per the germline V gene, CDR1 is LNHDA and CDR2 is SQIVND (reference sequence). The CDR3 is made up of 15 amino acids. J gave up 1 base and V 9 bases, and 7 bases lay outside the gene matches. CDR3 sequence reads: CASQRTGLNTGELFF. CDR3 nucleotides: TGTGCCAGCCAACGGACAGGGTTGAACACCGGGGAGCTGTTTTTT.

This clonotype was detected ten times or more. This chain uses TRBV7-2 with TRBJ1-1, with D perhaps TRBD1 (5 bases). Trimming removed 5 bases at V and 5 bases at J, with 18 bases between. The germline V gene has CDR1 SGHTA and CDR2 FQGNSA. CDR3 length equals 15 residues. DNA for the CDR3: TGTGCCAGCAGCCTGAACCGGGGGGTGAGGACTGAAGCTTTCTTT. Encoded protein: CASSLNRGVRTEAFF.

On this clonotype: Being one base from a much bigger clone, this may be a read error. The chain joins TRBV12-3 or TRBV12-4 to TRBJ1-4; D is possibly TRBD1 (5 bases). The CDR3 sequence is 14 residues long. Trimming removed 6 bases at V and 1 base at J, with 9 bases between. CDR3 amino acids: CASSRGVTNEKLFF. The CDR3 nucleotides read TGTGCCAGCAGCCGGGGGGTAACTAATGAAAAACTGTTTTTT.

In its sample, this clonotype was seen a few times. The chain couples TRBV6-2 or TRBV6-3 to TRBJ2-7, with D possibly TRBD1 on 5 matching bases. In germline, CDR1 is MNHEY, CDR2 SVGEGT. V lost 3 bases to trimming and J lost 3 bases, with 9 bases between them. The CDR3 length is 13 residues. CDR3 sequence (DNA): TGTGCCAGCAGTTATTTTACAGGCTACGAGCAGTACTTC. Translating it yields CASSYFTGYEQYF.

The chain links TRBV28 to TRBJ2-7; D is perhaps TRBD1 or TRBD2 (5 bases each). The CDR3 has 12 amino acids. Trimming left V 6 bases short and J 5 bases short, with 11 bases between. The germline V gene encodes CDR1 MDHEN and CDR2 SYDVKM. The CDR3 sequence: CASRAGRNEQYF. CDR3 DNA sequence: TGTGCCAGCAGGGCAGGGAGAAACGAGCAGTACTTC.

The J gene is TRBJ1-2, the V gene TRBV5-4; no definite D call. The CDR3 is made up of 15 amino acids. Germline V gives CDR1 SGHNT, CDR2 YYREEE (reference sequence). V lost 4 bases to trimming and J lost 0 bases, with 13 bases between them. CDR3 DNA sequence: TGTGCCAGCAGCCCCGATCCGGTAGCTAACTATGGCTACACCTTC. Its protein product is CASSPDPVANYGYTF. Full variable domain (remainder filled in from reference TRBV5-4 and TRBJ1-2): ETGVTQSPTHLIKTRGQQVTLRCSSQSGHNTVSWYQQALGQGPQFIFQYYREEENGRGNFPPRFSGLQFPNYSSELNVNALELDDSALYLCASSPDPVANYGYTFGSGTRLTVV.

This clonotype was recorded many times. The DNA of the CDR3 is TGTGCCAGCAGCTTACTCCTAGGCAATGAGCAGTTCTTC. This translates into CASSLLLGNEQFF. This chain uses TRBV7-9 with TRBJ2-1, with D hard to call. This CDR3 has 13 residues. Trimming shortened V by 2 bases and J by 6 bases, and 8 bases separated the two germline ends. The germline V gene encodes CDR1 SEHNR and CDR2 FQNEAQ (reference sequence). Full variable domain (missing parts from reference TRBV7-9 and TRBJ2-1): DTGVSQNPRHKITKRGQNVTFRCDPISEHNRLYWYRQTLGQGPEFLTYFQNEAQLEKSRLLSDRFSAERPKGSFSTLEIQRTEQGDSAMYLCASSLLLGNEQFFGPGTRLTVL.

In this sample, this clonotype turned up many times. V usage is TRBV12-3 or TRBV12-4 and J usage is TRBJ1-5; D perhaps matches TRBD1 (6 bases). Trimming cost V 6 bases and J 1 base, with 22 bases left between them. This CDR3 region has 18 residues. CDR3 in amino acids: CASRYGQTTDLSNQPQHF. The DNA for the CDR3 is TGTGCCAGCAGATACGGACAGACAACAGATTTAAGCAATCAGCCCCAGCATTTT.

About this clonotype: Being one base from a much bigger clone, this may be a read error. The chain employs TRBV12-3 or TRBV12-4 and TRBJ2-7; 8 bases are a match to TRBD1. The CDR3 runs to 17 residues. The CDR3 sequence is CASSPGQGHMSSYDQYF. The CDR3 DNA is TGTGCCAGCAGTCCCGGACAGGGTCATATGAGCTCCTACGATCAGTACTTC.

This clonotype was observed at least ten times. V usage is TRBV24-1 and J usage is TRBJ1-2; 11 bases agree with TRBD1. CDR3 length equals 15 residues. CDR1 KGHDR and CDR2 SFDVKD come from the germline V gene. Germline trimming cut 4 bases from V and 8 bases from J; bases unmatched to any gene: 8. CDR3 region: CATSDPRTGGAGYTF. The CDR3 DNA sequence: TGTGCCACCAGTGACCCCCGGACAGGGGGCGCGGGCTACACCTTC.

This clonotype turned up a few times. The chain has TRBV20-1 and TRBJ2-7; D is uncertain. Germline-derived CDR1 and CDR2 are DFQATT and SNEGSKA (reference sequence). The CDR3 consists of 13 residues. The V end was cut by 3 bases, the J end by 1 base, with 10 bases between. In DNA, the CDR3 is TGCAGTGCTAGTGACGAGATGTCCTACGAGCAGTACTTC. It specifies CSASDEMSYEQYF.

This clonotype was detected ten times or more. This rearrangement joins TRBV12-3 or TRBV12-4 to TRBJ2-1, with D unclear. Trimming left V 3 bases short and J 12 bases short, with 9 bases between. CDR3 length: 11 residues. The CDR3 protein is CASSFSGPQFF. CDR3 coding DNA: TGTGCCAGCAGTTTTTCCGGGCCGCAGTTCTTC.

This clonotype was found a few times. The chain carries TRBV20-1 and TRBJ2-1, with TRBD1 matching over 8 bases. After removal of 6 bases from V and 6 bases from J, the junction contained 7 bases not matched to a gene. This CDR3 is built from 13 residues. Germline CDR1 DFQATT, CDR2 SNEGSKA (reference sequence). DNA of the CDR3: TGCAGTGCCCGACAAGGGACAGGCAATGAGCAGTTCTTC. Amino acid sequence: CSARQGTGNEQFF.